The 26 T cell receptor beta chains below were found in one sample sequenced in a study of regulatory T cells in long-lasting Graves disease. Construction of TCR beta libraries relied on iRepertoire HTBI primers and on Arm-PCR targeting CDR3 regions. TCRdb re-called the multiplex PCR reads with MiXCR, one entry per CDR3 protein. The sample yields 300,000 to 350,000 distinct CDR3 sequences, around a fifth seen once. Time point noted: persistent/refractory GD, antithyroid drugs over 5 years with positive TRAb. From RNA extracted from PBMCs, the TCR library was made. This specimen was peripheral blood mononuclear cells (PBMCs), taken when the disease was refractory, from a patient treated with antithyroid drugs. The receptor set was obtained from a female donor with Graves disease.

The chain combines TRBV13 with TRBJ2-7, with TRBD1 identical over 11 bases. This CDR3 has 16 residues. Germline CDR1 is PRHDT and CDR2 is FYEKMQ (reference sequence). With 0 bases clipped from V and 5 bases from J, the junction kept 6 bases outside the gene matches. In nucleotides, the CDR3 is TGTGCCAGCAGCTTAGGGGGACAGGGGGTTTGGGACGAGCAGTACTTC. This encodes CASSLGGQGVWDEQYF.

This clonotype was recorded a few times. The chain is built from TRBV28 and TRBJ2-3, with D tentatively TRBD1 or TRBD2 (7 bases each). Germline loops: CDR1 MDHEN, CDR2 SYDVKM. The V gene lost 11 bases and the J gene lost 14 bases, with 29 bases spanning the gap. The CDR3 is 14 amino acids. CDR3 nucleotide sequence: TGTGCCTGCAAGGGGAGGGGGCTTGGCACCTTAGCGTATTTT. This gives the protein CACKGRGLGTLAYF. The full variable domain, its missing parts supplied by reference TRBV28 and TRBJ2-3, is DVKVTQSSRYLVKRTGEKVFLECVQDMDHENMFWYRQDPGLGLRLIYFSYDVKMKEKGDIPEGYSVSREKKERFSLILESASTNQTSMYLCACKGRGLGTLAYFGPGTRLTVL.

Note on this clonotype: A read error may explain this, as a much larger clone is one base away. The rearrangement uses TRBV6-2 or TRBV6-3 and TRBJ2-2; tentative D call: TRBD2 (8 bases). CDR1 and CDR2 (germline): MNHEY, SVGEGT. There are 15 residues in the CDR3. In DNA form, the CDR3 reads TGTGCCCGCAGTTACGGGAGGGGGCGCACCGGGGAGCTGTTTTTT. It codes for CARSYGRGRTGELFF.

This clonotype was seen just once. A much more abundant neighbour one base away suggests this may be a read error. The gene calls are TRBV19 and TRBJ2-4; the D call may be TRBD1 or TRBD2 (7 bases each). CDR3 size: 14 residues. V was trimmed by 8 bases and J by 8 bases, leaving 19 bases between them. Germline lookup yields CDR1 LNHDA and CDR2 SQIVND (reference sequence). CDR3 DNA sequence: TGTGCCAGTGCGGGACAGTTCGCGGGAGACATTCAGTACTTC. It is translated as CASAGQFAGDIQYF.

The J gene is TRBJ1-5, the V gene TRBV6-1; the D is unclear. V was shortened by 11 bases and J by 7 bases, with 18 bases between the two germline ends. This CDR3 contains 13 residues. CDR1 and CDR2 (germline): MNHNS, SASEGT. CDR3 coding DNA: TGTGCCGACAAATCCACGGGAATCCAGCCCCAGCATTTT. This codes for CADKSTGIQPQHF.

V is TRBV7-6 and J is TRBJ1-1; D is uncertain. CDR1 and CDR2 from the germline V gene are SGHVS and FNYEAQ. The CDR3 has 16 amino acids. V was clipped by 0 bases and J by 1 base, with 12 bases between them. CDR3 sequence reads: CASSLASGTGNTEAFF. For the CDR3, the DNA is TGTGCCAGCAGCTTAGCCTCAGGAACGGGGAACACTGAAGCTTTCTTT.

This clonotype was found a few times. The chain joins TRBV30 to TRBJ2-6; the D gene is possibly TRBD1 (5 bases). This CDR3 region has 15 residues. The germline V gene encodes CDR1 GTSNPN and CDR2 SVGIG (reference sequence). V was cut by 2 bases and J by 2 bases, with 10 bases left in between. The CDR3 is CAWSRAGPGANVLTF. CDR3 nucleotide sequence: TGTGCCTGGAGTCGGGCAGGGCCTGGGGCCAACGTCCTGACTTTC. The whole variable domain, remainder taken from reference TRBV30 and TRBJ2-6, is SQTIHQWPATLVQPVGSPLSLECTVEGTSNPNLYWYRQAAGRGLQLLFYSVGIGQISSEVPQNLSASRPQDRQFILSSKKLLLSDSGFYLCAWSRAGPGANVLTFGAGSRLTVL.

This clonotype has a single count. Being one base from a much bigger clone, this may be a read error. The chain combines TRBV7-9 with TRBJ2-5, with 8 positions matching TRBD2. Germline V lookup: CDR1 SEHNR, CDR2 FQNEAQ (reference sequence). CDR3 length: 14 residues. The CDR3 protein is CVSSALRGRETQYF. The CDR3 DNA reads TGTGTCAGCAGCGCCCTTCGCGGGAGGGAGACCCAGTACTTC.

CDR3 sequence reads: CASSQDADEQYF. The DNA of the CDR3 is TGTGCCAGCAGCCAAGATGCCGACGAGCAGTACTTC. The V gene is TRBV3-1, the J gene TRBJ2-7, with D hard to call. V lost 0 bases and J 5 bases, leaving 5 bases between the germline ends. This CDR3 has 12 amino acids. Germline assignment: CDR1 LGHDT and CDR2 YNNKEL (reference sequence).

This chain links TRBV10-3 with TRBJ1-4; D gene ambiguous. Trimming removed 2 bases at V and 3 bases at J, with 19 bases between. There are 18 residues in the CDR3. Germline V gene sequence: CDR1 ENHRY, CDR2 SYGVKD. CDR3 in DNA: TGTGCCATCAGTGAGGGTAAAGGCAGTTTAATGGCTAATGAAAAACTGTTTTTT. Its translation: CAISEGKGSLMANEKLFF.

This chain uses TRBV5-5 with TRBJ1-5; D remains unclear. Trimming took off 1 base at V and 0 bases at J, with 8 bases between the two ends. CDR3 size: 15 residues. The germline CDR1 and CDR2 sequences are SGHKS and YYEKEE (reference sequence). CDR3 DNA: TGTGCCAGCAGCTTGATGATGATTAGCAATCAGCCCCAGCATTTT. Its translation: CASSLMMISNQPQHF.

About this clonotype: The junction shows a germline mismatch at one end, possibly a read error. The chain links TRBV6-1 to TRBJ1-1; D is unresolved. The CDR3 loop spans 11 amino acids. Germline values: CDR1 MNHNS, CDR2 SASEGT. The CDR3 DNA is TGTGCCACCCACCTCAACACTGAAGTTTTCTTT. Translating gives CATHLNTEVFF.

This clonotype was seen a single time. This chain uses TRBV20-1 with TRBJ2-7; TRBD2 matches 16 bases. CDR1 DFQATT and CDR2 SNEGSKA come from the germline V gene (reference sequence). After removal of 0 bases from V and 1 base from J, the junction contained 9 bases not matched to a gene. There are 19 residues in the CDR3. For the CDR3, the DNA is TGCAGTGCTAGAGATATTGGGACTAGCGGGAGGGCCGGGTCCTACGAGCAGTACTTC. Amino acid sequence: CSARDIGTSGRAGSYEQYF.

This clonotype was counted ten times or more. V and J are TRBV28 and TRBJ1-5; possible D gene TRBD1, 6 bases. The germline gives CDR1 MDHEN, CDR2 SYDVKM. V lost 4 bases, J lost 2 bases, and 12 bases lay in between. This CDR3 spans 15 amino acids. CDR3 amino acids: CASSSLPGGNQPQHF. In DNA form, the CDR3 reads TGTGCCAGCAGTTCCCTCCCAGGGGGCAATCAGCCCCAGCATTTT.

This clonotype was recorded at least ten times. The J gene is TRBJ1-1, the V gene TRBV3-1; 8 bases agree with TRBD1. The J segment lost 3 bases and the V segment lost 3 bases, leaving 3 bases of the junction unmatched. This CDR3 has 14 amino acids. Germline assignment: CDR1 LGHDT and CDR2 YNNKEL (reference sequence). CDR3 DNA: TGTGCCAGCAGCCAGCAGGGGGCGTACACTGAAGCTTTCTTT. Translated: CASSQQGAYTEAFF. The full variable domain, completed using reference TRBV3-1 and TRBJ1-1, is DTAVSQTPKYLVTQMGNDKSIKCEQNLGHDTMYWYKQDSKKFLKIMFSYNNKELIINETVPNRFSPKSPDKAHLNLHINSLELGDSAVYFCASSQQGAYTEAFFGQGTRLTVV.

At least ten counts were recorded for this clonotype. CDR3 coding DNA: TGTGCCAGCAGTTACACCCAGCCCCCGATTCTAGGAGAGACCCAGTACTTC. Its translation is CASSYTQPPILGETQYF. This chain joins TRBV6-9 and TRBJ2-5; D unclear. This CDR3 spans 17 amino acids. Germline V lookup: CDR1 MNHGY, CDR2 SVAAGI. The germline V and J ends were trimmed by 3 bases and 4 bases, with 21 bases remaining between them.

The chain has TRBV6-1 and TRBJ1-5, with D tentatively TRBD1 (5 bases). V was clipped by 5 bases and J by 9 bases, with 14 bases between them. Germline V gene lookup returns CDR1 MNHNS and CDR2 SASEGT. CDR3 length equals 13 residues. CDR3 nucleotide sequence: TGTGCCAGCAGTACCCCGGGACTACCGCCCCAGCATTTT. The encoded protein is CASSTPGLPPQHF.

The chain couples TRBV12-3 or TRBV12-4 to TRBJ2-3; 8 nucleotides line up with TRBD2. After removal of 6 bases from V and 4 bases from J, the junction contained 18 bases not matched to a gene. The CDR3 has 18 residues. CDR3 in amino acids: CASSPYMNPLAGSDTQYF. CDR3 coding DNA: TGTGCCAGCAGCCCTTACATGAATCCCCTAGCGGGCTCAGATACGCAGTATTTT.

There are many counts of this clonotype. This chain links TRBV12-3 or TRBV12-4 with TRBJ1-5, with 7 bases fitting TRBD1. V shed 6 bases, J shed 4 bases, and the junction held 6 bases outside the gene matches. The CDR3 covers 14 residues. The CDR3 DNA is TGTGCCAGCAGAAGACAGGGAGGGAATCAGCCCCAGCATTTT. The encoded protein is CASRRQGGNQPQHF.

Ten or more counts support this clonotype. The chain recombines TRBV6-2 or TRBV6-3 with TRBJ2-7; 9 bases line up with TRBD1. V was clipped by 9 bases and J by 6 bases; unmatched bases: 15. CDR3 length: 15 residues. Germline V gives CDR1 MNHEY, CDR2 SVGEGT. The CDR3 sequence is CARKEWWTGVVEQYF. Written as DNA, the CDR3 is TGTGCCAGGAAGGAGTGGTGGACAGGGGTCGTCGAGCAGTACTTC.

CDR3 coding DNA: TGTGCCAGCAGCTCCCCCCGGGACATGAGCTCCTACGAGCAGTACTTC. It specifies CASSSPRDMSSYEQYF. The chain is built from TRBV7-2 and TRBJ2-7, with a possible D match to TRBD1 (6 bases). The CDR3 has 16 amino acids. Trimming took 4 bases from V and 0 from J, leaving 16 bases between them. Germline V lookup: CDR1 SGHTA, CDR2 FQGNSA.

This clonotype appeared many times. CDR3 residues: CASSLDGRGRDVAYEQYF. CDR3 bases: TGTGCCAGCAGCTTAGACGGCAGGGGGCGCGATGTAGCCTACGAGCAGTACTTC. The rearrangement uses TRBV7-9 and TRBJ2-7; TRBD1 agrees at 8 bases. This CDR3 is 18 amino acids long. Trimming cost V 1 base and J 2 bases; bases outside gene matches: 13. Germline V CDR1 and CDR2: SEHNR, FQNEAQ (reference sequence).

In its sample, this clonotype was seen many times. The chain couples TRBV2 to TRBJ1-1; D might be TRBD1 (5 bases). Germline lookup yields CDR1 SNHLY and CDR2 FYNNEI. This CDR3 has 15 amino acids. V lost 4 bases and J 1 base, leaving 13 bases between the germline ends. CDR3 amino acids: CASSVAPGENTEAFF. The CDR3 DNA is TGTGCCAGCAGTGTGGCTCCGGGGGAGAACACTGAAGCTTTCTTT.

The chain couples TRBV7-6 to TRBJ1-6; D not certain. The CDR3 totals 17 residues. Germline CDR1 reads SGHVS; CDR2 reads FNYEAQ. V was clipped by 3 bases and J by 0 bases, with 12 bases between them. In DNA form, the CDR3 reads TGTGCCAGCAGCTTGGAGGGAACCAGCTCCTATAATTCACCCCTCCACTTT. Amino acid sequence: CASSLEGTSSYNSPLHF.

This clonotype showed up many times. The J gene is TRBJ2-5, the V gene TRBV12-3 or TRBV12-4; TRBD1 aligns across 9 bases. The CDR3 is made up of 17 amino acids. V trimming: 5 bases; J trimming: 5 bases; junction bases outside the gene matches: 15. CDR3 sequence reads: CASSPRLGQGDWETQYF. CDR3 nucleotides: TGTGCCAGCAGTCCTAGATTGGGACAGGGTGATTGGGAGACCCAGTACTTC.

This chain links TRBV2 with TRBJ2-1; 10 nucleotides agree with TRBD2. The V segment lost 4 bases and the J segment 2 bases; nucleotides outside the gene matches: 2. This CDR3 is 15 amino acids long. Germline V gene lookup returns CDR1 SNHLY and CDR2 FYNNEI. The CDR3 spells CASSGSGGPYNEQFF. CDR3 nucleotide sequence: TGTGCCAGCAGTGGTAGCGGGGGGCCCTACAATGAGCAGTTCTTC.